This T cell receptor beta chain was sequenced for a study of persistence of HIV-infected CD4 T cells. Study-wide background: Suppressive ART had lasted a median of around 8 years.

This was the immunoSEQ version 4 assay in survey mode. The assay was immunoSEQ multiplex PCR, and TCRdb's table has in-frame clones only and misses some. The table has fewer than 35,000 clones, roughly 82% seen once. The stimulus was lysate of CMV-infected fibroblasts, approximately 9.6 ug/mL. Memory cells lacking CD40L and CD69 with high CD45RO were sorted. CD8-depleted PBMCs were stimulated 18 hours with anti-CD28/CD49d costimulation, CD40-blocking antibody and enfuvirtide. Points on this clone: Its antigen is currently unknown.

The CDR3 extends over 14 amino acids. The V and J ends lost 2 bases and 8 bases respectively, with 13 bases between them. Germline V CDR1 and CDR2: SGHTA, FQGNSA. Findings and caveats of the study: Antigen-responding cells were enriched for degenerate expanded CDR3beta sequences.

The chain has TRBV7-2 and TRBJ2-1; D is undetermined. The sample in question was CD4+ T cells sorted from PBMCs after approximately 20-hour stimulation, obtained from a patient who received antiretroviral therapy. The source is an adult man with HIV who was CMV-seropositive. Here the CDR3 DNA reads TGTGCCAGCAGCTTATCGGGCCTGGGCGATGAGCAGTTCTTC. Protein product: CASSLSGLGDEQFF.